This note documents a single T cell receptor beta chain sequence. Its antigen remains unidentified. No clone much larger than this one lies a single base away; base qualities are absent. The data are from a study of T cells in Graves' hyperthyroidism and ophthalmopathy (dated by TCRdb to the late 2010s). For context, the study as a whole: Peripheral blood was collected at initial diagnosis, before any treatment. The 100 or so discovery patients were randomly split 7:3 into training and test sets. A discovery cohort of 95 to 100 patients, approximately 45 with Graves' ophthalmopathy and 55 to 65 with stable Graves' hyperthyroidism, was used to find distinguishing TCR V-J signatures. Prospective prediction of ophthalmopathy was tested in an independent validation cohort consisting of fewer than 20 hyperthyroidism patients and around 17 patients who later progressed to ophthalmopathy. The study also compared thyroid tissue and blood T-cell repertoires from about six Graves' hyperthyroidism patients. According to the paper, TCR Vbeta CDR3 sequencing was carried out on 120 to 150 peripheral blood samples, which came from some 41 ophthalmopathy, 80 or so hyperthyroidism and approximately 17 progressor patients. Following sampling, methimazole starting at 30 mg daily was given to hyperthyroidism patients, and high-dose intravenous methylprednisolone was given to ophthalmopathy patients.

Findings and caveats that apply to the study as a whole: Most expanded thyroid clonotypes (frequency above 0.001) were also found in blood, which suggests that blood repertoires may mirror thyroid immune responses. A model built on a 13 V-J signature distinguished ophthalmopathy from stable hyperthyroidism, reaching around 88% sensitivity and 81.08% specificity in cross-validation and 80%/75% in testing. In validation, progression to ophthalmopathy was predicted by the model with about 70% sensitivity and 72.22% specificity, a median of around 5.9 months before onset. Sample size was not statistically predetermined, and investigators were not blinded to group allocation.

Moderately to severely active disease, a Clinical Activity Score of at least 3, a NOSPECS grade of at least 4, and a duration under 3 months were present in ophthalmopathy patients. Any patient with an uncontrolled infection, another autoimmune disease, pregnancy or lactation was excluded. Diagnoses were established on the basis of clinical symptoms, serum thyroxine and TRAb, thyroid ultrasound, and orbital computed tomography. PBMCs were isolated from about 9.2 ml of fresh peripheral blood by Ficoll-Paque density gradient centrifugation. Total RNA was extracted using Trizol reagent, and RNA quality was assessed on an Agilent 2100 Bioanalyzer. The TCR beta CDR3 regions were amplified from RNA transcripts. The first round of RT-PCR for the TCR CDR3 was performed with the HTBI primer set and the Qiagen OneStep RT-PCR kit. Libraries were constructed in a second round of multiplex PCR, after which size selection and purification were performed. Sequencing of the libraries was done on an Illumina HiSeq2000 using paired-end 100 bp reads. The study's processing was this. SOAPnuke was used to process the raw data, with reads discarded if the reads contained adapters or uncalled bases, had a mean Phred below 15, or lacked an exact constant-primer or identifier match. COPE v1.2.5 was used to merge the high-quality paired reads, and each unique nucleotide sequence was defined as a clonotype. MiTCR v1.1 was used to align clonotypes to the IMGT TRBV, TRBD and TRBJ reference segments. Analysis was restricted to V-J combinations with a frequency above 0.0001, which covered approximately 99% of repertoires. A TCS score was defined as the ratio between F50 (clonal expansion) and ExV (chaos), using BLOSUM62-based TCRdist between CDR3 peptides within each V-J. Welch's t-statistics and random forest reduced around 510 V-J features to roughly 13, which were used in a naive Bayes classifier (R e1071). TCRdb cleaned the public reads at Q25 with fastp, built clones with MiXCR and kept in-frame beta chains. Entries are consolidated by CDR3 protein sequence, retaining the most common genes and DNA. TCRdb, not the original authors, processed these V and J calls. The sample table lists hundreds of thousands of distinct CDR3 sequences, roughly 18% of them with a count of one. The ten largest clones represent 15% to 20% of the sample.

Via the germline V gene, CDR1 is SGHAT and CDR2 FQNNGV. The CDR3 starts with the cysteine, ends with the phenylalanine, and has 16 residues. The read is trimmed to its CDR3 DNA, 48 bases read in frame from base 1. V is pared back by 3 bases and J by 8 bases, with 20 bases lying between the germline termini. Specimen: blood. The source is a woman aged 18 to 35 with Graves' ophthalmopathy. The rearrangement combines TRBV11-2 with TRBJ2-1; the D match is possibly TRBD1 or TRBD2, with 6 bases aligned in each. The CDR3 has the sequence CASSFLEGGPADEQFF. The sequence in DNA is TGTGCCAGCAGCTTTTTGGAGGGGGGACCTGCCGATGAGCAGTTCTTC.